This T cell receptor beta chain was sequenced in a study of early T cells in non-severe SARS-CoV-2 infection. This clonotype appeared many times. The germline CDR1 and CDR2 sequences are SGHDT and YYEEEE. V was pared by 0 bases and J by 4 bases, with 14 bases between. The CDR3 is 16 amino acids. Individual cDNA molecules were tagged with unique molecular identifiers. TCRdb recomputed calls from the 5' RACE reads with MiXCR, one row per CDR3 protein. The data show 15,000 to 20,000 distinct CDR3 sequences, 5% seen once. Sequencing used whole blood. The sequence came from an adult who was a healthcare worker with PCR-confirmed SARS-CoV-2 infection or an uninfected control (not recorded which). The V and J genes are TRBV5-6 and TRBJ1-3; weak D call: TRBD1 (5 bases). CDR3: CASSLVVGVSGNTIYF. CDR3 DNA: TGTGCCAGCAGCTTGGTGGTGGGGGTTTCAGGAAACACCATATATTTT.